This entry concerns a single T cell receptor beta chain. The source of the sample is a study of identical twins. TCRdb used MiXCR to reprocess the 5' RACE reads, holding one entry per CDR3 protein. The data hold about 700,000 distinct CDR3 sequences, with around 6.1% observed a single time. The CDR3 is 13 residues long. Trimming left V 8 bases short and J 0 bases short, with 8 bases between. The germline gives CDR1 LNHDA, CDR2 SQIVND (reference sequence). Specimen: naive T cells sorted from blood. This clonotype originated in a man between 18 and 29 years old in good health. The J gene is TRBJ1-5, the V gene TRBV19; D is undetermined. The CDR3 protein is CASRMYSNQPQHF. CDR3 DNA: TGTGCCAGTCGGATGTATAGCAATCAGCCCCAGCATTTT.